The 29 T cell receptor beta chains given below trace back to one sample, sequenced in a study of breast tumors, draining lymph nodes, adjacent tissues. In TCRdb, the multiplex PCR reads were re-called with MiXCR into one record per CDR3 protein. The sample has about 15,000 distinct CDR3 sequences, around 50% seen once. The sample comprised tumor-adjacent breast tissue. The receptor source for this set is a female donor with breast cancer. Some clones in this sample may be carry-over from other donors' samples.

This clonotype was recorded many times. The chain carries TRBV6-1 and TRBJ2-3; D is uncertain. This CDR3 contains 15 residues. V lost 3 bases and J 4 bases, leaving 14 bases between the germline ends. Germline lookup yields CDR1 MNHNS and CDR2 SASEGT. CDR3 amino acids: CASSEVLADPDTQYF. The DNA of the CDR3 is TGTGCCAGCAGTGAGGTCCTTGCTGATCCAGATACGCAGTATTTT.

This clonotype was counted ten times or more. A read error may be the cause here, since a much bigger clone is one base away. The chain employs TRBV20-1 and TRBJ1-2; D remains unclear. This CDR3 has 12 amino acids. CDR1 is DFQATT and CDR2 is SNEGSKA in the germline V gene (reference sequence). CDR3: CSARTQNYGSTF. The CDR3 DNA sequence: TGCAGTGCTAGGACACAAAACTATGGCTCCACCTTC.

This clonotype occurred many times. The rearrangement uses TRBV30 and TRBJ2-1; unclear D gene. The CDR3 contains 13 residues. The V gene lost 1 base and the J gene lost 1 base, with 5 bases spanning the gap. The germline CDR1 and CDR2 sequences are GTSNPN and SVGIG (reference sequence). The CDR3: CAWSGHSYNEQFF. The CDR3 region has the DNA TGTGCCTGGAGTGGACATTCCTACAATGAGCAGTTCTTC.

In its sample, this clonotype is large. The chain combines TRBV6-1 with TRBJ1-2; no reliable D call. Germline V CDR1 and CDR2: MNHNS, SASEGT. The CDR3 runs 14 residues. V was clipped by 1 base and J by 2 bases, with 8 bases between them. This CDR3 is CASSEGSANYGYTF. The DNA of the CDR3 is TGTGCCAGCAGTGAAGGTTCAGCCAACTATGGCTACACCTTC.

Worth noting for this clonotype: Mismatch with germline at one junction end may stem from a read error. The chain employs TRBV3-1 and TRBJ2-2; TRBD1 matches at 9 bases. This CDR3 is 17 amino acids long. Germline V lookup: CDR1 LGHDT, CDR2 YNNKEL (reference sequence). In DNA form, the CDR3 reads TGCGCCAGCAGCCAAGATCCACAGGGGGCTGGCGCCGGGGAGCTGTTTTTT. As protein: CASSQDPQGAGAGELFF.

In this sample, this clonotype turned up many times. CDR3 protein: CASSSGSTDTQYF. The CDR3 DNA is TGTGCCAGCAGTAGCGGGAGCACAGATACGCAGTATTTT. V gene TRBV6-4 combines with J gene TRBJ2-3; D perhaps matches TRBD2 (6 bases). CDR1 MRHNA and CDR2 SNTAGT come from the germline V gene. The CDR3 contains 13 residues. Between the trimmed V and J ends, which lost 5 bases and 0 bases, there was a span of 6 bases.

This chain uses TRBV5-5 with TRBJ1-4, with TRBD1 matching 10 bases. The CDR3 loop spans 15 amino acids. The germline V gene encodes CDR1 SGHKS and CDR2 YYEKEE (reference sequence). With 5 bases clipped from V and 8 bases from J, the junction kept 9 bases outside the gene matches. This CDR3 is CASRGSGTGVEKLFF. Here the CDR3 DNA reads TGTGCCAGCAGAGGTAGCGGGACAGGGGTCGAAAAACTGTTTTTT.

As for this clonotype: The final CDR3 position lacks the conserved phenylalanine or tryptophan, pointing to a likely read error. Because the CDR3's place on the DNA is in doubt, the DNA is left out and the CDR3 is given as listed by TCRdb. V is TRBV7-2 and J is TRBJ2-4; TRBD1 reflects the table's D call only, with no check against the DNA. Germline V lookup: CDR1 SGHTA, CDR2 FQGNSA. Both ends counted, the CDR3 spans 14 residues. This CDR3 is CASSLGSRGNIQNS.

V usage is TRBV27 and J usage is TRBJ1-6, with D possibly TRBD1 on 6 matching bases. This CDR3 is built from 17 residues. Trimming took 4 bases from V and 10 from J, leaving 23 bases between them. Looked up from germline, CDR1 is MNHEY and CDR2 is SMNVEV (reference sequence). CDR3 amino acids: CASSWQGQTNPGSPLHF. The CDR3 DNA follows: TGTGCCAGCAGTTGGCAGGGACAAACTAACCCGGGGTCACCCCTCCACTTT.

The chain recombines TRBV7-2 with TRBJ2-3; D is unresolved. The CDR3 has 13 amino acids. Trimming stripped 1 base from V and 3 bases from J, with 5 bases between. Germline CDR1 is SGHTA and CDR2 is FQGNSA. The CDR3 protein is CASSLVRTDTQYF. The CDR3, as DNA: TGTGCCAGCAGCTTAGTCCGGACAGATACGCAGTATTTT.

This rearrangement joins TRBV20-1 to TRBJ1-6, with TRBD1 matching over 8 bases. The germline gives CDR1 DFQATT, CDR2 SNEGSKA (reference sequence). V trimming: 5 bases; J trimming: 6 bases; junction bases outside the gene matches: 12. This CDR3 is built from 16 residues. The CDR3 DNA reads as TGCAGTGCTGAGGCCACCCTCGGACAGGGTAATTCACCCCTCCACTTT. Its protein is CSAEATLGQGNSPLHF.

V and J are TRBV10-3 and TRBJ1-2; 9 nucleotides line up with TRBD1. With 3 bases clipped from V and 4 bases from J, the junction kept 3 bases outside the gene matches. The CDR3 loop spans 14 amino acids. Germline V gene sequence: CDR1 ENHRY, CDR2 SYGVKD. This CDR3 is CAISDATGGYGYTF. The CDR3 DNA reads TGTGCCATCAGTGATGCGACAGGGGGCTATGGCTACACCTTC.

This chain joins TRBV10-2 and TRBJ2-5, with 8 bases matching TRBD2. The germline CDR1 and CDR2 sequences are WSHSY and SAAADI. The CDR3 covers 17 residues. Trimming took 2 bases from V and 5 from J; bases not matched to a gene: 13. CDR3 sequence reads: CASSEVAGTRQGETQYF. In nucleotides, the CDR3 is TGCGCCAGCAGTGAGGTAGCGGGGACTAGGCAGGGGGAGACCCAGTACTTC.

This clonotype was observed many times. J is TRBJ2-2 and V is TRBV5-5, with unresolved D. The CDR3 sequence is 14 residues long. V dropped 2 bases and J dropped 0 bases, with 5 bases sitting between them. CDR1 and CDR2 (germline): SGHKS, YYEKEE (reference sequence). CDR3 sequence: CASSFSANTGELFF. The DNA for the CDR3 is TGTGCCAGCAGCTTTTCGGCGAACACCGGGGAGCTGTTTTTT.

In regard to this clonotype: Because it lacks the conserved phenylalanine or tryptophan at the end, this CDR3 is likely a read error. The V gene is TRBV7-8, the J gene TRBJ2-3, with D maybe TRBD1 (5 bases). This CDR3 region has 14 residues. Germline V gives CDR1 SGHVS, CDR2 FQNEAQ. This CDR3 reads CASNQASSTGTQYL. DNA of the CDR3: TGCGCCAGCAACCAGGCGTCCAGCACAGGTACGCAGTATCTT.

This clonotype has at least ten counts. A read error may be the cause here, since a much bigger clone is one base away. V is TRBV12-3 or TRBV12-4 and J is TRBJ2-3; 9 nucleotides agree with TRBD2. Unmatched junction bases numbered 1, after V lost 3 bases and J lost 3 bases. The CDR3 runs to 14 residues. Here the CDR3 reads CASSFTSGTDTQYF. The CDR3 nucleotides read TGTGCCAGCAGTTTCACTAGCGGGACAGATACGCAGTATTTT.

V and J are TRBV6-2 or TRBV6-3 and TRBJ2-1, with 14 bases aligning to TRBD2. J lost 3 bases, V lost 6 bases, and 10 bases had no gene match. There are 18 residues in the CDR3. Germline V gene sequence: CDR1 MNHEY, CDR2 SVGEGT. The CDR3 protein is CASSPRLAGGSYYNEQFF. The DNA of the CDR3 is TGTGCCAGCAGCCCCCGACTAGCGGGAGGGAGCTACTACAATGAGCAGTTCTTC.

In the case of this clonotype: One end of the junction does not line up with germline, which may come from a read error. In DNA, the CDR3 is TGTGCCAGCACCGAGACAGGGAGGTTCCTCGGCGAGCAGCTCTTC. Its protein is CASTETGRFLGEQLF. The chain employs TRBV7-2 and TRBJ2-1; tentatively, D is TRBD1 (7 bases). The CDR3 extends over 15 amino acids. Per germline, CDR1 SGHTA and CDR2 FQGNSA.

In this sample, this clonotype turned up once. The chain has TRBV20-1 and TRBJ1-6; 12 bases match TRBD1. Looked up from germline, CDR1 is DFQATT and CDR2 is SNEGSKA (reference sequence). J gave up 9 bases and V 0 bases, and 0 bases lay outside the gene matches. This CDR3 spans 14 amino acids. CDR3 coding DNA: TGCAGTGCTAGAGAGGGACAGGGGGCTTCACCCCTCCACTTT. As protein: CSAREGQGASPLHF.

About this clonotype: A read error may produce the germline difference seen at one junction end. The chain couples TRBV10-3 to TRBJ1-6; D is unclear. Germline CDR1 reads ENHRY; CDR2 reads SYGVKD. This CDR3 is 13 amino acids long. This CDR3 is CAPFAASNSPLHF. CDR3 in DNA: TGTGCCCCTTTTGCGGCCTCTAATTCCCCCCTCCACTTT.

Details on this clonotype: Germline is not matched at one junction end, which may reflect a read error. The rearrangement links TRBV2 to TRBJ1-4; D unclear. The CDR3 loop spans 15 amino acids. Germline CDR1 SNHLY, CDR2 FYNNEI. The CDR3 DNA sequence: TGTGCCAGCGCCCGAGGAGGCGCAACTAATGAAAACCTGTTTTTT. Its translation is CASARGGATNENLFF.

The CDR3 coding sequence is TGTGCCAGCAGTAGGGCTAGGGCTTACGAGCAGTACTTC. Encoded protein: CASSRARAYEQYF. This chain links TRBV27 with TRBJ2-7; D is uncertain. Germline CDR1 MNHEY, CDR2 SMNVEV (reference sequence). Between the trimmed V and J ends, which lost 5 bases and 4 bases, there was a span of 12 bases. This CDR3 is built from 13 residues.

Within the sample, this clonotype is medium-sized. The rearrangement joins TRBV9 to TRBJ2-2; D gene uncertain. Germline CDR1 is SGDLS and CDR2 is YYNGEE. This CDR3 is 12 amino acids long. Trimming cost V 0 bases and J 7 bases, with 4 bases left between them. In DNA, the CDR3 is TGTGCCAGCAGCGTAGTCAACGGGGAGCTGTTTTTT. Protein product: CASSVVNGELFF.

This clonotype appeared a few times. The V and J genes are TRBV7-3 and TRBJ2-7; weak D call: TRBD1 (6 bases). The V gene lost 5 bases and the J gene lost 9 bases, with 17 bases spanning the gap. The CDR3 consists of 13 residues. The germline V gene has CDR1 SGHTA and CDR2 FQGTGA. CDR3 bases: TGTGCCAGCAGCCTCGGACAGTGGGCCCCGCAGTACTTC. It is translated as CASSLGQWAPQYF.

This clonotype was seen a few times. The V call is TRBV6-5, the J call TRBJ2-7; D is ambiguous. CDR1 is MNHEY and CDR2 is SVGAGI in the germline V gene. V gave up 5 bases and J gave up 0 bases, with 2 bases separating them. This CDR3 region has 11 residues. This CDR3 is CASSPSYEQYF. The CDR3 DNA follows: TGTGCCAGCAGTCCCTCCTACGAGCAGTACTTC.

The CDR3 protein is CASSPGQKDSPLHF. The CDR3 bases are TGTGCCAGCAGCCCCGGACAAAAGGATTCACCCCTCCACTTT. The chain couples TRBV11-1 to TRBJ1-6, with D maybe TRBD1 (5 bases). Germline CDR1 is SGHAT and CDR2 is FQDESV (reference sequence). Trimming stripped 5 bases from V and 8 bases from J, with 13 bases between. The CDR3 has 14 residues.

V gene TRBV2 combines with J gene TRBJ1-2; weak D call: TRBD1 (5 bases). Trimming stripped 7 bases from V and 7 bases from J, with 22 bases between. The CDR3 runs to 15 residues. Germline assignment: CDR1 SNHLY and CDR2 FYNNEI. The CDR3 protein is CASIMDTVRGAGYTF. The CDR3, as DNA: TGTGCCAGCATCATGGACACGGTACGGGGAGCTGGCTACACCTTC.

This clonotype was counted ten times or more. The genes are TRBV6-1 and TRBJ2-5; 7 bases are shared with TRBD1. The germline gives CDR1 MNHNS, CDR2 SASEGT. The CDR3 sequence is 15 residues long. The V gene end was trimmed by 3 bases and the J gene end by 3 bases; junction bases not matched to a gene: 7. The CDR3 DNA is TGTGCCAGCAGTGACCCGGGACAGATAAAAGAGACCCAGTACTTC. Translating gives CASSDPGQIKETQYF.

The J gene is TRBJ2-1, the V gene TRBV20-1, with 9 bases identical to TRBD1. With V trimmed by 6 bases and J by 5 bases, 8 bases remained unmatched. CDR3 length: 14 amino acids. The V gene's germline CDR1 is DFQATT and CDR2 SNEGSKA (reference sequence). CDR3 protein: CSARAGQGHNEQFF. In DNA, the CDR3 is TGCAGTGCCAGGGCAGGACAGGGGCACAATGAGCAGTTCTTC.